The TCR beta chain described here comes from a study of CD8 T cells in Susac syndrome. The study, taken as a whole, reports: The study conceded that relatively few individuals underwent its TCR sequencing and HLA analysis.

Regarding this clonotype: Its antigen is not identified.

Random-hexamer reverse transcription was applied to about 0.5 to 1 ug RNA. The CDR3 of TCR beta was amplified by immunoSEQ multiplex PCR across 54 Vbeta and 13 Jbeta. TCRdb fed the immunoSEQ multiplex PCR reads into MiXCR, producing one record per CDR3 protein. Of 130,000 to 150,000 distinct CDR3 sequences listed, roughly 94% are singletons. CDR3 size: 9 residues. Germline CDR1 and CDR2: SNHLY and FYNNEI. The V gene lost 7 bases and the J gene lost 12 bases, with 7 bases spanning the gap. The TCR comes from a human donor in good health. The sample was CD8+ T cells from PBMCs. This chain joins TRBV2 and TRBJ2-1, with D uncertain. CDR3 nucleotide sequence: TGTGCCAGCACAGTGGGGCAGTTCTTC. It translates to CASTVGQFF.